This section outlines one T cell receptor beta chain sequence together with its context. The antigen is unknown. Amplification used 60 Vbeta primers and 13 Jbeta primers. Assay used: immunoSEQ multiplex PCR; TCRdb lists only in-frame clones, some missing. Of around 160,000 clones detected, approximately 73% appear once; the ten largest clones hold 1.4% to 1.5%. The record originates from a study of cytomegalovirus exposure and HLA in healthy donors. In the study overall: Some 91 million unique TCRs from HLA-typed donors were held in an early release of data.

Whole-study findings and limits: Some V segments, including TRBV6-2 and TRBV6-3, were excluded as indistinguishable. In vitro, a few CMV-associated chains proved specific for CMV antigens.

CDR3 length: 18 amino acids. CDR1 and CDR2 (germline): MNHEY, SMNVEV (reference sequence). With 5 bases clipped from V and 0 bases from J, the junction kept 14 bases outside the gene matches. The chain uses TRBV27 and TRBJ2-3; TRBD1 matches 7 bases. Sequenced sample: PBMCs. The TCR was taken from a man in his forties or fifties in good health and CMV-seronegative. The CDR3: CASSLLYRSGGSTDTQYF. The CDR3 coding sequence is TGTGCCAGCAGTCTTCTTTACAGGTCAGGGGGTAGCACAGATACGCAGTATTTT.